This TCR beta chain was captured in a study of T cell repertoires in cytomegalovirus infection. A note on this clonotype: What it recognizes is unknown.

In TCRdb, the reads were re-called with MiXCR into one record per CDR3 protein. The profile shows about 46,000 distinct CDR3 sequences, 20% to 25% of them singletons. This sequence originates from a human donor in good health (CMV status not recorded). Some clones in this sample may be carry-over from other donors' samples. The sequenced material came from PBMCs, sequenced either directly or after in vitro stimulation (not recorded which).

The CDR3 sequence is CASSQDVSDFYNEQFF. As DNA, the CDR3 is TGCGCCAGCAGCCAAGACGTCTCGGATTTCTACAATGAGCAGTTCTTC. The chain carries TRBV4-1 and TRBJ2-1; no clear D. The CDR3 extends over 16 amino acids. CDR1 MGHRA and CDR2 YSYEKL come from the germline V gene. The germline V and J ends were trimmed by 0 bases and 3 bases, with 12 bases remaining between them.